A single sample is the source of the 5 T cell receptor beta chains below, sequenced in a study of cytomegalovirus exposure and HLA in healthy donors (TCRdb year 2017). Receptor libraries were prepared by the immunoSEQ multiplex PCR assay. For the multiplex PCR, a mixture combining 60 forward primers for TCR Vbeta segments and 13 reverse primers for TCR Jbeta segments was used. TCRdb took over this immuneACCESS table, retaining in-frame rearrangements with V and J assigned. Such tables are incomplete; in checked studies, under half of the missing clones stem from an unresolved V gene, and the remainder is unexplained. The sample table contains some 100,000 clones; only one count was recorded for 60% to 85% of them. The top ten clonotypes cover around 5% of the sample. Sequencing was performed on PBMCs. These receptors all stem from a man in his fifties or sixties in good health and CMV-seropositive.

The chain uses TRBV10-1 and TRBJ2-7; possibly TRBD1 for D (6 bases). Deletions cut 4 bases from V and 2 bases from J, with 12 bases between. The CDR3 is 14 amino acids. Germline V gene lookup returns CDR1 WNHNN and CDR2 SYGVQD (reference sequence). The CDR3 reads CASSAGTQTYEQYF. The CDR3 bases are TGCGCCAGCAGTGCCGGGACACAGACCTACGAGCAGTACTTC.

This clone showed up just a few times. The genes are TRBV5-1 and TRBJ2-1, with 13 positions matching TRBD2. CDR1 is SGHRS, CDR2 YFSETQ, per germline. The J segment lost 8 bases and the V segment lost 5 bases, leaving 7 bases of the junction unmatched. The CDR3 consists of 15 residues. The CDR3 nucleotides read TGCGCCAGCAGATCCGGACTAGCGGGAGTTGATGAGCAGTTCTTC. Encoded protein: CASRSGLAGVDEQFF.

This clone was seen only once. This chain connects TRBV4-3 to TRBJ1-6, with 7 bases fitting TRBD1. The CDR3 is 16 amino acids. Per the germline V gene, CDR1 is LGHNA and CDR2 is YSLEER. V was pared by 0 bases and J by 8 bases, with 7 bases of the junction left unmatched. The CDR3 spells CASSQETGKSYSPLHF. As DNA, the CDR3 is TGCGCCAGCAGCCAAGAGACAGGGAAAAGTTATTCACCCCTCCACTTT.

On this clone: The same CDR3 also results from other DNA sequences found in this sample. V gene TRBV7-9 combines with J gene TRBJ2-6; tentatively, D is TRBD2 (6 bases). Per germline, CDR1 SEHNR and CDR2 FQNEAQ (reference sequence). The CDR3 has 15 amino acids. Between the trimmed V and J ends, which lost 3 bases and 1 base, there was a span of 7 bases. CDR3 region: CASSLGGSGANVLTF. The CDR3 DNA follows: TGTGCCAGCAGCTTGGGGGGATCTGGGGCCAACGTCCTGACTTTC. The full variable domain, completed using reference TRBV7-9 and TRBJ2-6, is DTGVSQNPRHKITKRGQNVTFRCDPISEHNRLYWYRQTLGQGPEFLTYFQNEAQLEKSRLLSDRFSAERPKGSFSTLEIQRTEQGDSAMYLCASSLGGSGANVLTFGAGSRLTVL.

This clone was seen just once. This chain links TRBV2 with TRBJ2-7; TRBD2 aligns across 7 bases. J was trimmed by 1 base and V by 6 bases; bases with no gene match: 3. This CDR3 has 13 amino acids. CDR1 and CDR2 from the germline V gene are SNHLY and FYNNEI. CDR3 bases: TGTGCCAGCAGGGGGGGGGTGTCCTACGAGCAGTACTTC. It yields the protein CASRGGVSYEQYF.